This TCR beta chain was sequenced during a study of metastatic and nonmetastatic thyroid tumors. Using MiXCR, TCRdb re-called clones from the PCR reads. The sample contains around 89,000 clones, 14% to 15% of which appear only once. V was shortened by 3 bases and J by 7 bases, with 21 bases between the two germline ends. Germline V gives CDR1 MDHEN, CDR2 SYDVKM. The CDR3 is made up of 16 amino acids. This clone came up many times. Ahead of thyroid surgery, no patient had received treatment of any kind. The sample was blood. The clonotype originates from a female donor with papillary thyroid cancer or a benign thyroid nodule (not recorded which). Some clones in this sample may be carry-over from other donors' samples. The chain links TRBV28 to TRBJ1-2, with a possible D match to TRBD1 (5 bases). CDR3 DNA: TGTGCCAGCAGTTTTCTTCAACCGGGACCCTGGAGTGGCTACACCTTC. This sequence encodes CASSFLQPGPWSGYTF.